The 22 T cell receptor beta chains listed next were all sequenced from one sample in a study of CD8 T cell repertoires and HIV-1 epitope variants. For these TCRs, the target antigens are not known. The data were produced by immunoSEQ multiplex PCR, yet TCRdb's version contains in-frame clones alone and is incomplete. This repertoire shows thousands of clones, 55% to 75% found once; its top ten account for around 47%. Material: cultured CD8+ T cells derived from PBMCs. Receptor source: a male donor with HIV.

J is TRBJ2-7 and V is TRBV28, with a tentative D call TRBD2 (5 bases). Trimming pared 2 bases from V and 0 bases from J, leaving 11 bases between. CDR1 is MDHEN, CDR2 SYDVKM, per germline. The length of the CDR3 is 15 residues. The CDR3, as DNA: TGTGCCAGCAGTTTAGGGGAGCCGGTCTCCTACGAGCAGTACTTC. Amino acid sequence: CASSLGEPVSYEQYF.

A few counts support this clone. J is TRBJ1-2 and V is TRBV11-2, with a tentative D call TRBD1 (6 bases). Deletions cut 5 bases from V and 5 bases from J, with 18 bases between. CDR3 length equals 15 residues. CDR1 and CDR2 (germline): SGHAT, FQNNGV. CDR3: CASSPPGVQTYGYTF. CDR3 sequence (DNA): TGTGCCAGCAGCCCTCCAGGGGTTCAAACTTATGGCTACACCTTC.

The genes are TRBV19 and TRBJ2-1, with D maybe TRBD2 (6 bases). Germline V gene lookup returns CDR1 LNHDA and CDR2 SQIVND (reference sequence). Trimming shortened V by 1 base and J by 2 bases, and 12 bases separated the two germline ends. The CDR3 is 16 amino acids. CDR3 nucleotide sequence: TGTGCCAGTAGTATAGGATGGGGGGTCGCCTACAATGAGCAGTTCTTC. Amino acids: CASSIGWGVAYNEQFF. Full variable domain (outside the CDR3, taken from reference TRBV19 and TRBJ2-1): DGGITQSPKYLFRKEGQNVTLSCEQNLNHDAMYWYRQDPGQGLRLIYYSQIVNDFQKGDIAEGYSVSREKKESFPLTVTSAQKNPTAFYLCASSIGWGVAYNEQFFGPGTRLTVL.

The chain employs TRBV7-8 and TRBJ2-1; no clear D. The CDR3 loop spans 13 amino acids. V gave up 1 base and J gave up 9 bases, with 10 bases separating them. CDR1 is SGHVS, CDR2 FQNEAQ, per germline. This chain's CDR3 is CASSLDGASEQFF. The CDR3 DNA is TGTGCCAGCAGCTTAGACGGTGCCAGTGAGCAGTTCTTC. Variable domain in full (rest from reference TRBV7-8 and TRBJ2-1): GAGVSQSPRYKVAKRGQDVALRCDPISGHVSLFWYQQALGQGPEFLTYFQNEAQLDKSGLPSDRFFAERPEGSVSTLKIQRTQQEDSAVYLCASSLDGASEQFFGPGTRLTVL.

The chain carries TRBV11-2 and TRBJ1-1, with D possibly TRBD1 on 5 matching bases. With 0 bases removed from V and 5 bases from J, the gap between germline ends came to 13 bases. The germline V gene has CDR1 SGHAT and CDR2 FQNNGV. This CDR3 has 15 amino acids. The CDR3 DNA reads TGTGCCAGCAGCTTAGATTGGCAGGGAAGGACTGAAGCTTTCTTT. Protein product: CASSLDWQGRTEAFF.

The chain links TRBV27 to TRBJ2-1; possibly TRBD2 for D (6 bases). The CDR3 is 16 amino acids. Germline V gives CDR1 MNHEY, CDR2 SMNVEV (reference sequence). Trimming shortened V by 5 bases and J by 2 bases, and 16 bases separated the two germline ends. CDR3 sequence: CASSPYPSDAYNEQFF. In DNA form, the CDR3 reads TGTGCCAGCAGTCCCTACCCTAGCGACGCCTACAATGAGCAGTTCTTC.

The V gene is TRBV5-1, the J gene TRBJ1-1; D possibly corresponds to TRBD1 (5 bases). Germline CDR1 and CDR2: SGHRS and YFSETQ. V lost 1 base to trimming and J lost 3 bases, with 13 bases between them. The CDR3 has 15 amino acids. CDR3 loop: CASSLLPGMDTEAFF. CDR3 nucleotide sequence: TGCGCCAGCAGCTTGCTACCAGGGATGGACACTGAAGCTTTCTTT.

The chain recombines TRBV7-2 with TRBJ2-5; 7 bases match TRBD1. Trimming cost V 4 bases and J 3 bases; bases outside gene matches: 5. The CDR3 is 14 amino acids. The germline V gene has CDR1 SGHTA and CDR2 FQGNSA. The CDR3 here is CASSSRDREETQYF. Written as DNA, the CDR3 is TGTGCCAGCAGCTCACGTGACAGGGAAGAGACCCAGTACTTC.

CDR3 nucleotide sequence: TGTGCCAGCACTGGGGGAGATTCACCCCTCCACTTT. This gives the protein CASTGGDSPLHF. The chain recombines TRBV13 with TRBJ1-6, with D possibly TRBD1 on 5 matching bases. The CDR3 is made up of 12 amino acids. Looked up from germline, CDR1 is PRHDT and CDR2 is FYEKMQ (reference sequence). V dropped 7 bases and J dropped 8 bases, with 9 bases sitting between them.

This clone was seen a few times. This chain links TRBV15 with TRBJ2-7; possibly TRBD1 for D (5 bases). Germline V CDR1 and CDR2: LNHNV, YYDKDF (reference sequence). The CDR3 is 16 residues long. V lost 6 bases to trimming and J lost 0 bases, with 18 bases between them. Here the CDR3 reads CATSLGQSVSSYEQYF. The CDR3 DNA reads as TGTGCCACCAGTCTGGGGCAGTCGGTTAGCTCCTACGAGCAGTACTTC.

The chain carries TRBV9 and TRBJ1-1, with no clear D. The CDR3 consists of 15 residues. Germline lookup yields CDR1 SGDLS and CDR2 YYNGEE. The V end was cut by 0 bases, the J end by 0 bases, with 9 bases between. CDR3 coding DNA: TGTGCCAGCAGCGTAGGAGGCCAGTTGAACACTGAAGCTTTCTTT. Its protein product is CASSVGGQLNTEAFF.

The rearrangement uses TRBV7-2 and TRBJ2-5, with D perhaps TRBD1 (6 bases). Germline V CDR1 and CDR2: SGHTA, FQGNSA. The CDR3 is 15 residues long. Between the trimmed V and J ends, which lost 5 bases and 5 bases, there was a span of 18 bases. CDR3 in DNA: TGTGCCAGCAGCCCTTCACAGGGAATGGGGGAGACCCAGTACTTC. Protein sequence: CASSPSQGMGETQYF.

J is TRBJ2-7 and V is TRBV28, with D possibly matching TRBD2 (5 bases). V lost 2 bases and J lost 0, with 8 bases in between. In germline, CDR1 is MDHEN, CDR2 SYDVKM. This CDR3 is 14 amino acids long. CDR3 residues: CASSLIASSYEQYF. CDR3 coding DNA: TGTGCCAGCAGTTTAATAGCGAGCTCCTACGAGCAGTACTTC.

The chain is built from TRBV9 and TRBJ2-5, with 7 nucleotides matching TRBD2. Losses at the gene ends were 4 bases for V and 1 base for J; bases not matched to a gene: 4. The CDR3 has 14 amino acids. CDR1 and CDR2 from the germline V gene are SGDLS and YYNGEE. This CDR3 reads CASSPGGSQETQYF. DNA for the CDR3: TGTGCCAGCAGCCCCGGGGGGTCCCAAGAGACCCAGTACTTC.

The chain joins TRBV27 to TRBJ2-7, with D unclear. The germline gives CDR1 MNHEY, CDR2 SMNVEV (reference sequence). V gave up 5 bases and J gave up 4 bases, with 15 bases separating them. The CDR3 contains 14 residues. The CDR3 protein is CASSLQQNGYEQYF. The CDR3 DNA is TGTGCCAGCAGTCTCCAGCAAAATGGTTACGAGCAGTACTTC.

This clone was seen a handful of times. The V and J genes are TRBV11-2 and TRBJ2-7; D gene uncertain. The length of the CDR3 is 13 residues. Trimming cost V 5 bases and J 3 bases, with 11 bases left between them. In germline, CDR1 is SGHAT, CDR2 FQNNGV. The CDR3 region has the DNA TGTGCCAGCAGCCTTAACTACTTCTACGAGCAGTACTTC. Protein sequence: CASSLNYFYEQYF. Together with reference TRBV11-2 and TRBJ2-7, the CDR3 gives the full variable domain: EAGVAQSPRYKIIEKRQSVAFWCNPISGHATLYWYQQILGQGPKLLIQFQNNGVVDDSQLPKDRFSAERLKGVDSTLKIQPAKLEDSAVYLCASSLNYFYEQYFGPGTRLTVT.

This chain links TRBV9 with TRBJ1-1; unclear D gene. Trimming removed 0 bases at V and 10 bases at J, with 16 bases between. Germline V lookup: CDR1 SGDLS, CDR2 YYNGEE. The CDR3 sequence is 14 residues long. CDR3 sequence (DNA): TGTGCCAGCAGCGTAGGTACGGCAGGAGTTAGAGCTTTCTTT. Translating gives CASSVGTAGVRAFF.

This clone is medium-sized (0.01 to 0.1%) by share. The CDR3 spells CASSLAGLGQGAYEQYF. DNA for the CDR3: TGTGCCAGCAGCTTAGCAGGACTAGGACAGGGGGCTTATGAGCAGTACTTC. The chain joins TRBV7-9 to TRBJ2-7; 11 nucleotides agree with TRBD1. Germline CDR1 and CDR2: SEHNR and FQNEAQ (reference sequence). The CDR3 extends over 17 amino acids. With 0 bases clipped from V and 7 bases from J, the junction kept 11 bases outside the gene matches. The full variable domain, rest sourced from reference TRBV7-9 and TRBJ2-7, is DTGVSQNPRHKITKRGQNVTFRCDPISEHNRLYWYRQTLGQGPEFLTYFQNEAQLEKSRLLSDRFSAERPKGSFSTLEIQRTEQGDSAMYLCASSLAGLGQGAYEQYFGPGTRLTVT.

The chain joins TRBV5-6 to TRBJ2-3; D remains unclear. Trimming stripped 1 base from V and 3 bases from J, with 3 bases between. There are 12 residues in the CDR3. Germline loops: CDR1 SGHDT, CDR2 YYEEEE. This CDR3 is CASSLLTDTQYF. The CDR3, as DNA: TGTGCCAGCAGCTTGTTAACAGATACGCAGTATTTT. The full variable domain, rest sourced from reference TRBV5-6 and TRBJ2-3, is DAGVTQSPTHLIKTRGQQVTLRCSPKSGHDTVSWYQQALGQGPQFIFQYYEEEERQRGNFPDRFSGHQFPNYSSELNVNALLLGDSALYLCASSLLTDTQYFGPGTRLTVL.

The chain links TRBV19 to TRBJ2-3; 7 positions agree with TRBD2. J was trimmed by 4 bases and V by 3 bases; bases with no gene match: 13. Germline values: CDR1 LNHDA, CDR2 SQIVND (reference sequence). This CDR3 is 17 amino acids long. CDR3 sequence reads: CASSMSRMGGSADTQYF. CDR3 in DNA: TGTGCCAGTAGTATGAGTAGGATGGGGGGGAGTGCAGATACGCAGTATTTT.

This chain links TRBV4-1 with TRBJ2-7; D remains ambiguous. The CDR3 covers 13 residues. Germline V lookup: CDR1 MGHRA, CDR2 YSYEKL. Trimming left V 4 bases short and J 3 bases short, with 10 bases between. The CDR3 DNA sequence: TGCGCCAGCAGCCCGGATCCGGGCTACGAGCAGTACTTC. This translates into CASSPDPGYEQYF.

This clone was recorded a few times. The chain combines TRBV5-6 with TRBJ2-2; D is unclear. Germline V CDR1 and CDR2: SGHDT, YYEEEE. The CDR3 loop spans 14 amino acids. V was pared by 3 bases and J by 5 bases, with 11 bases between. CDR3 amino acids: CASSSGQPTGELFF. In nucleotides, the CDR3 is TGTGCCAGCAGCTCTGGCCAGCCAACCGGGGAGCTGTTTTTT.